This T cell receptor (beta chain) was found in a study of T cell repertoires in cytomegalovirus infection. Study results and caveats: Cumulative public TCR beta family frequency identified CMV carriers with the relevant HLA.

The CDR3 sequence is 14 residues long. The V segment lost 5 bases and the J segment 6 bases; nucleotides outside the gene matches: 6. CDR1 is SEHNR, CDR2 FQNEAQ, per germline (reference sequence). On this clonotype itself: The antigen remains unidentified.

TCRdb redid the calling of the reads with MiXCR, one entry per CDR3 protein. The sample consists of about 490,000 distinct CDR3 sequences, approximately 26% of them appearing once. The TCR comes from a human donor in good health (CMV status not recorded). Some clones in this sample may be carry-over from other donors' samples. Specimen: PBMCs. This chain joins TRBV7-9 and TRBJ2-7; 11 bases align to TRBD2. DNA of the CDR3: TGTGCCAGCAGCCCCGGACTAGCGGGTGCCGAGCAGTACTTC. Encoded protein: CASSPGLAGAEQYF.